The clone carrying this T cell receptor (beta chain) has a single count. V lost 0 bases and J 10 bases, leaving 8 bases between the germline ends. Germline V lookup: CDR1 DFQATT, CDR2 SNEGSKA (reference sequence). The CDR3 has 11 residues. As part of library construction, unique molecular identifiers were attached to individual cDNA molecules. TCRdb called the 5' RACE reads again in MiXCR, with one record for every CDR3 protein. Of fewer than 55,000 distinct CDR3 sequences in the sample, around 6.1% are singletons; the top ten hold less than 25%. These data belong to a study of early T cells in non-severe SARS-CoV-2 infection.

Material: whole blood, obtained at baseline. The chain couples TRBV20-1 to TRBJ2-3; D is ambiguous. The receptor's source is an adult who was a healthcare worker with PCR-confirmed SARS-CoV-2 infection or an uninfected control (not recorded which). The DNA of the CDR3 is TGCAGTGCTAGAGATGGTTATTCGCAGTATTTT. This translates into CSARDGYSQYF.